These 20 T cell receptor beta chains share one sample of origin, sequenced in a study of cytomegalovirus exposure and HLA in healthy donors (dated by TCRdb to 2017 to 2019). Libraries came from the immunoSEQ multiplex PCR assay. The multiplex PCR relied on a mix of 60 forward primers for TCR Vbeta segments and 13 reverse primers for TCR Jbeta segments. What TCRdb holds here is the immuneACCESS table cut down to in-frame rearrangements. Part of the clones is not present; checked against another copy, under half of the missing clones reflect an unresolved V gene, and the others are unexplained. The sample has tens of thousands of clones on record, nearly 80% of them singletons. The ten largest account for under 4% of the sample. Sequences were obtained from PBMCs. Every receptor here comes from a middle-aged woman in good health and CMV-seronegative.

The chain links TRBV7-8 to TRBJ2-1, with a tentative D call TRBD2 (6 bases). There are 16 residues in the CDR3. Germline assignment: CDR1 SGHVS and CDR2 FQNEAQ. Trimming cost V 6 bases and J 0 bases, with 15 bases left between them. As DNA, the CDR3 is TGTGCCAGCAGTCCCTTCCGGGGGAGCTCCTACAATGAGCAGTTCTTC. Translating gives CASSPFRGSSYNEQFF.

The chain joins TRBV6-5 to TRBJ2-2; D is uncertain. This CDR3 is 14 amino acids long. V was shortened by 6 bases and J by 0 bases, with 8 bases between the two germline ends. The germline V gene encodes CDR1 MNHEY and CDR2 SVGAGI. This CDR3 is CASRQSSNTGELFF. CDR3 coding DNA: TGTGCCAGCAGACAGAGTTCGAACACCGGGGAGCTGTTTTTT.

This clone was detected once. This chain connects TRBV7-8 to TRBJ1-2; unclear D gene. The CDR3 is 13 residues long. Germline V gene data show CDR1 as SGHVS and CDR2 as FQNEAQ. V lost 2 bases to trimming and J lost 7 bases, with 11 bases between them. The CDR3 sequence is CASSLSRGSGYTF. The CDR3 DNA reads as TGTGCCAGCAGCTTAAGCAGAGGGAGTGGCTACACCTTC. The full variable domain, completed using reference TRBV7-8 and TRBJ1-2, is GAGVSQSPRYKVAKRGQDVALRCDPISGHVSLFWYQQALGQGPEFLTYFQNEAQLDKSGLPSDRFFAERPEGSVSTLKIQRTQQEDSAVYLCASSLSRGSGYTFGSGTRLTVV.

The V and J genes are TRBV13 and TRBJ1-1, with TRBD1 as a possible D gene (5 bases). This CDR3 contains 14 residues. Germline CDR1 reads PRHDT; CDR2 reads FYEKMQ (reference sequence). V was clipped by 6 bases and J by 4 bases, with 15 bases between them. DNA for the CDR3: TGTGCCAGCAGTGGGGGGGGTAAGGCCACTGAAGCTTTCTTT. It is translated as CASSGGGKATEAFF.

This rearrangement joins TRBV7-8 to TRBJ2-3; 7 bases fit TRBD2. CDR3 length equals 15 residues. V was pared by 3 bases and J by 3 bases, with 6 bases of the junction left unmatched. Looked up from germline, CDR1 is SGHVS and CDR2 is FQNEAQ. CDR3 DNA: TGTGCCAGCAGCTTTCTAGCGGTCCGTACAGATACGCAGTATTTT. Translation: CASSFLAVRTDTQYF.

The chain uses TRBV5-4 and TRBJ2-6, with D perhaps matching TRBD2 (5 bases). V was pared by 2 bases and J by 1 base, with 10 bases between. CDR1 is SGHNT, CDR2 YYREEE, per germline (reference sequence). This CDR3 is built from 16 residues. The CDR3 DNA sequence: TGTGCCAGCAGCTTCAGACGGGGATCTGGGGCCAACGTCCTGACTTTC. It encodes CASSFRRGSGANVLTF.

This clone was seen a single time. This chain joins TRBV29-1 and TRBJ2-5; 7 nucleotides match TRBD1. The junction had 1 base not matched to a gene; V was cut back by 6 bases and J by 3 bases. The germline gives CDR1 SQVTM, CDR2 ANQGSEA. This CDR3 is built from 11 residues. The CDR3: CSVGTEETQYF. The DNA of the CDR3 is TGCAGCGTGGGGACAGAAGAGACCCAGTACTTC.

The genes are TRBV5-1 and TRBJ2-7; D is perhaps TRBD2 (6 bases). CDR3 size: 14 residues. V dropped 1 base and J dropped 3 bases, with 11 bases sitting between them. Germline CDR1 reads SGHRS; CDR2 reads YFSETQ. The DNA for the CDR3 is TGCGCCAGCAGCTTGCAAGGGAGGAACTACGAGCAGTACTTC. Protein: CASSLQGRNYEQYF.

Comment on this clone: The identical CDR3 is also encoded by other nucleotide sequences in the sample. CDR3 DNA: TGTGCCAGCCGACAGGGTTCCTACGAGCAGTACTTC. Translated: CASRQGSYEQYF. The V and J genes are TRBV28 and TRBJ2-7, with 7 bases fitting TRBD1. The CDR3 runs 12 residues. Germline V gene data show CDR1 as MDHEN and CDR2 as SYDVKM. V was clipped by 8 bases and J by 1 base; unmatched bases: 2.

The gene calls are TRBV7-8 and TRBJ2-7; no firm D call. There are 14 residues in the CDR3. V shed 0 bases and J shed 3 bases, with 9 bases lying between them. CDR1 and CDR2 (germline): SGHVS, FQNEAQ. CDR3: CASSLALRHYEQYF. CDR3 sequence (DNA): TGTGCCAGCAGCTTAGCGCTCAGACACTACGAGCAGTACTTC. Based on the CDR3 plus reference TRBV7-8 and TRBJ2-7, the full variable domain is GAGVSQSPRYKVAKRGQDVALRCDPISGHVSLFWYQQALGQGPEFLTYFQNEAQLDKSGLPSDRFFAERPEGSVSTLKIQRTQQEDSAVYLCASSLALRHYEQYFGPGTRLTVT.

CDR3 protein: CASNPLGRTNTEAFF. The CDR3 coding sequence is TGTGCCAGTAACCCTCTTGGGAGAACGAACACTGAAGCTTTCTTT. The chain is built from TRBV19 and TRBJ1-1; D uncertain. CDR1 LNHDA and CDR2 SQIVND come from the germline V gene (reference sequence). This CDR3 region has 15 residues. V lost 7 bases to trimming and J lost 1 base, with 16 bases between them.

The chain carries TRBV4-2 and TRBJ1-1; TRBD1 aligns across 7 bases. Germline values: CDR1 LGHNA, CDR2 YNFKEQ. CDR3 length: 16 residues. The trim removed 4 bases at V and 2 bases at J, leaving 10 bases unmatched. CDR3 in DNA: TGTGCCAGCAGCCGGAAGCAGGGACAGTTAAACACTGAAGCTTTCTTT. Amino acid sequence: CASSRKQGQLNTEAFF.

The chain is built from TRBV27 and TRBJ2-7; TRBD2 matches 7 bases. Trimming at V came to 2 bases and at J to 0 bases, leaving 4 bases not matched to a gene. CDR3 length: 15 residues. Germline CDR1 MNHEY, CDR2 SMNVEV (reference sequence). Here the CDR3 DNA reads TGTGCCAGCAGTTTACGAGGGGAGGGCTCCTACGAGCAGTACTTC. Translating gives CASSLRGEGSYEQYF.

The chain joins TRBV6-4 to TRBJ2-3; TRBD1 aligns across 12 bases. Trimming cost V 2 bases and J 1 base; bases outside gene matches: 1. The CDR3 has 16 residues. Germline values: CDR1 MRHNA, CDR2 SNTAGT. The DNA of the CDR3 is TGTGCCAGCAGTGACGGGACAGGGGGCGGCACAGATACGCAGTATTTT. Protein: CASSDGTGGGTDTQYF.

The CDR3 spells CASSLGGVGGDTQYF. The CDR3 DNA sequence: TGTGCCAGCAGCTTAGGAGGAGTAGGAGGAGATACGCAGTATTTT. This sequence joins TRBV11-1 and TRBJ2-3, with D possibly being TRBD2 (5 bases). V dropped 1 base and J dropped 5 bases, with 13 bases sitting between them. Germline V CDR1 and CDR2: SGHAT, FQDESV (reference sequence). The CDR3 is 15 amino acids.

In this sample, this clone turned up a few times. The rearrangement joins TRBV2 to TRBJ1-2; 7 positions match TRBD1. This CDR3 is 18 amino acids long. V dropped 4 bases and J dropped 0; count of bases not matched to a gene: 14. Germline V gene sequence: CDR1 SNHLY, CDR2 FYNNEI. The CDR3 region has the DNA TGTGCCAGCAGTGGGGACAGTTCCCTTACTCAAGCTAACTATGGCTACACCTTC. Its protein product is CASSGDSSLTQANYGYTF.

This chain joins TRBV18 and TRBJ1-3; D ambiguous. Germline V gene data show CDR1 as KGHSH and CDR2 as LQKENI. V was clipped by 2 bases and J by 9 bases, with 11 bases between them. The CDR3 is 13 residues long. Here the CDR3 reads CASSPVQDGTIYF. The CDR3 DNA reads TGTGCCAGCTCACCAGTGCAGGATGGCACCATATATTTT.

This clone was seen a few times. V usage is TRBV6-5 and J usage is TRBJ2-1; D uncertain. The CDR3 totals 11 residues. CDR1 is MNHEY, CDR2 SVGAGI, per germline. Trimming left V 0 bases short and J 10 bases short, with 4 bases between. The CDR3: CASSYSEEQFF. CDR3 DNA sequence: TGTGCCAGCAGTTACTCGGAGGAGCAGTTCTTC.

The rearrangement links TRBV28 to TRBJ1-5, with 7 bases that match TRBD1. Germline loops: CDR1 MDHEN, CDR2 SYDVKM. With V trimmed by 6 bases and J by 1 base, 3 bases remained unmatched. CDR3 size: 14 residues. CDR3 coding DNA: TGTGCCAGCAGGGGGACAGCGAGCAATCAGCCCCAGCATTTT. Translated, it gives CASRGTASNQPQHF. The full variable domain, completed using reference TRBV28 and TRBJ1-5, is DVKVTQSSRYLVKRTGEKVFLECVQDMDHENMFWYRQDPGLGLRLIYFSYDVKMKEKGDIPEGYSVSREKKERFSLILESASTNQTSMYLCASRGTASNQPQHFGDGTRLSIL.

The chain carries TRBV7-8 and TRBJ2-5; D is ambiguous. The CDR3 loop spans 13 amino acids. The germline V gene encodes CDR1 SGHVS and CDR2 FQNEAQ. Trimming stripped 5 bases from V and 0 bases from J, with 7 bases between. The CDR3 DNA reads TGTGCCAGCAGCCCCCGGGACCAAGAGACCCAGTACTTC. It is translated as CASSPRDQETQYF.